The next 15 T cell receptor beta chains were all read from a single sample in a study of a mutant IDH1 vaccine in newly diagnosed glioma. For these receptors, no antigen is known. This sample's time point: week 11, during vaccination. Every vaccination contained 300 ug of the mutant IDH1 20-mer peptide and was paired with topical imiquimod. The method was immunoSEQ multiplex PCR; TCRdb's version includes in-frame clones alone and lacks a portion of them. The sample records about 130,000 clones, around 77% being singletons. The sample in question was PBMCs, obtained from a glioma patient whose treatment included an IDH1 peptide vaccine. These receptors originate from a man aged 35-49 years with glioma.

The chain couples TRBV5-5 to TRBJ2-7; 14 bases match TRBD2. Germline V gene sequence: CDR1 SGHKS, CDR2 YYEKEE (reference sequence). The CDR3 is 14 residues long. V dropped 4 bases and J dropped 5; count of bases not matched to a gene: 2. The CDR3 here is CASSPGLAGDEQYF. The CDR3 nucleotides read TGTGCCAGCAGCCCGGGACTAGCGGGAGACGAGCAGTACTTC. Drawing the rest from reference TRBV5-5 and TRBJ2-7, the complete variable domain is DAGVTQSPTHLIKTRGQQVTLRCSPISGHKSVSWYQQVLGQGPQFIFQYYEKEERGRGNFPDRFSARQFPNYSSELNVNALLLGDSALYLCASSPGLAGDEQYFGPGTRLTVT.

This clone was detected a few times. The CDR3 region has the DNA TGTGCCAGCAGCCTTTTACACTCGAGCTCCTACAATGAGCAGTTCTTC. Encoded protein: CASSLLHSSSYNEQFF. The V call is TRBV4-2, the J call TRBJ2-1; D not certain. Germline V gene sequence: CDR1 LGHNA, CDR2 YNFKEQ. The CDR3 has 16 residues. V lost 4 bases to trimming and J lost 0 bases, with 13 bases between them.

On this clone: The junction does not match germline at one end; this may be a read error. The chain uses TRBV6-4 and TRBJ2-3, with 11 bases fitting TRBD2. This CDR3 has 15 amino acids. Germline CDR1 MRHNA, CDR2 SNTAGT. CDR3 loop: CANSELAGGGDTQYF. CDR3 coding DNA: TGTGCCAACAGTGAGCTAGCGGGAGGAGGGGATACGCAGTATTTT.

The chain joins TRBV19 to TRBJ2-5; TRBD1 matches 7 bases. Germline CDR1 is LNHDA and CDR2 is SQIVND (reference sequence). V gave up 4 bases and J gave up 3 bases; unmatched junction bases: 8. The CDR3 runs 15 residues. The CDR3, as DNA: TGTGCCAGTAGTACGGGACAGATTCTTGAAGAGACCCAGTACTTC. As protein: CASSTGQILEETQYF. Complete variable domain (other parts from reference TRBV19 and TRBJ2-5): DGGITQSPKYLFRKEGQNVTLSCEQNLNHDAMYWYRQDPGQGLRLIYYSQIVNDFQKGDIAEGYSVSREKKESFPLTVTSAQKNPTAFYLCASSTGQILEETQYFGPGTRLLVL.

This chain links TRBV10-3 with TRBJ2-1; 10 bases agree with TRBD2. After removal of 4 bases from V and 5 bases from J, the junction contained 5 bases not matched to a gene. The CDR3 loop spans 15 amino acids. Germline CDR1 is ENHRY and CDR2 is SYGVKD. CDR3 in amino acids: CAISVASGGDNEQFF. The CDR3 DNA follows: TGTGCCATCAGTGTGGCTAGCGGGGGTGACAATGAGCAGTTCTTC.

The J gene is TRBJ1-2, the V gene TRBV11-2; D is undetermined. V was pared by 3 bases and J by 4 bases, with 3 bases between. CDR3 size: 11 residues. Germline V CDR1 and CDR2: SGHAT, FQNNGV. The CDR3 loop is CASSFGYGYTF. The CDR3 DNA is TGTGCCAGCAGCTTTGGCTATGGCTACACCTTC.

This chain uses TRBV29-1 with TRBJ1-2, with D possibly matching TRBD1 (6 bases). The germline gives CDR1 SQVTM, CDR2 ANQGSEA. The V and J ends lost 5 bases and 3 bases respectively, with 19 bases between them. The CDR3 has 15 residues. CDR3 bases: TGCAGCGTTTCGGAGACAGCCGAGGGGGACTATGGCTACACCTTC. It is translated as CSVSETAEGDYGYTF.

The genes are TRBV28 and TRBJ2-7; tentative D call: TRBD1 (6 bases). The V gene's germline CDR1 is MDHEN and CDR2 SYDVKM. V dropped 6 bases and J dropped 0 bases, with 15 bases sitting between them. This CDR3 has 15 amino acids. CDR3 amino acids: CASSPTGPSSYEQYF. CDR3 sequence (DNA): TGTGCCAGCAGCCCTACAGGGCCCTCCTCCTACGAGCAGTACTTC.

V gene TRBV19 combines with J gene TRBJ1-2; no definite D call. The CDR3 has 14 residues. V lost 3 bases to trimming and J lost 8 bases, with 16 bases between them. Germline assignment: CDR1 LNHDA and CDR2 SQIVND (reference sequence). This chain's CDR3 is CASSILGREGGYTF. CDR3 DNA: TGTGCCAGTAGTATCTTAGGCCGGGAGGGCGGCTACACCTTC.

J is TRBJ1-2 and V is TRBV6-6, with 8 bases lining up with TRBD1. The CDR3 consists of 13 residues. Germline V gives CDR1 MNHNY, CDR2 SVGAGI (reference sequence). The junction had 5 bases not matched to a gene; V was cut back by 7 bases and J by 4 bases. CDR3 loop: CASNRGQAYGYTF. In nucleotides, the CDR3 is TGTGCCAGCAATAGGGGACAGGCCTATGGCTACACCTTC.

This sequence joins TRBV7-2 and TRBJ2-1; a possible D gene is TRBD2 (5 bases). Germline CDR1 is SGHTA and CDR2 is FQGNSA. V lost 5 bases and J 4 bases, leaving 9 bases between the germline ends. This CDR3 has 13 amino acids. Written as DNA, the CDR3 is TGTGCCAGCAGCCTAGGACTTTACAATGAGCAGTTCTTC. It specifies CASSLGLYNEQFF.

This clone was found many times. CDR3 amino acids: CAISGKQSYEQYF. CDR3 in DNA: TGTGCCATCAGTGGCAAGCAGTCCTACGAGCAGTACTTC. The chain recombines TRBV10-3 with TRBJ2-7, with D hard to call. The CDR3 contains 13 residues. CDR1 and CDR2 from the germline V gene are ENHRY and SYGVKD. With 4 bases removed from V and 1 base from J, the gap between germline ends came to 8 bases.

CDR3 nucleotide sequence: TGCGCCAGCAGTGAGACCCCGAGACTAGCGGGCCAAGAGACCCAGTACTTC. It is translated as CASSETPRLAGQETQYF. This chain joins TRBV10-2 and TRBJ2-5, with 10 bases fitting TRBD2. J lost 1 base, V lost 2 bases, and 7 bases had no gene match. This CDR3 contains 17 residues. Germline assignment: CDR1 WSHSY and CDR2 SAAADI.

The chain joins TRBV4-3 to TRBJ2-6; D is possibly TRBD2 (6 bases). The CDR3 sequence is 16 residues long. V was clipped by 4 bases and J by 4 bases, with 14 bases between them. Germline CDR1 reads LGHNA; CDR2 reads YSLEER. CDR3 DNA: TGCGCCAGCAGCCCAGCCCGGGCGGGAGGGGCCAACGTCCTGACTTTC. This gives the protein CASSPARAGGANVLTF.

J is TRBJ2-5 and V is TRBV5-6, with 9 positions matching TRBD1. Germline loops: CDR1 SGHDT, CDR2 YYEEEE. V gave up 4 bases and J gave up 5 bases; unmatched junction bases: 6. The CDR3 sequence is 14 residues long. The CDR3, as DNA: TGTGCCAGCAGCCTGACAGGGGGTTGGGAGACCCAGTACTTC. Protein product: CASSLTGGWETQYF.